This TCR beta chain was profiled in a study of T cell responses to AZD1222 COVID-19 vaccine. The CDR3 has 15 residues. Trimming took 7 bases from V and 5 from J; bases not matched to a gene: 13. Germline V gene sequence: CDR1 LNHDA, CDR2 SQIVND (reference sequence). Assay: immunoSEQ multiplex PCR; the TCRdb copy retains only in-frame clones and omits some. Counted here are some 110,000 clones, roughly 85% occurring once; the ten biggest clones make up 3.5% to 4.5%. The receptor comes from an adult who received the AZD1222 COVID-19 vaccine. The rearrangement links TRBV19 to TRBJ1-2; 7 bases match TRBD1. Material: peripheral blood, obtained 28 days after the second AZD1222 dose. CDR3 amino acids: CASIEGTGASYGYTF. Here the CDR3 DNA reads TGTGCCAGTATCGAGGGTACAGGGGCATCTTATGGCTACACCTTC.